These 2 T cell receptor beta chains came from one sample sequenced in a study of T cells after posttransplantation cyclophosphamide. Assay: immunoSEQ multiplex PCR; the TCRdb copy retains only in-frame clones and omits some. Altogether under 50,000 clones were found in the sample, and no singletons occur. The material sequenced was PBMCs. The source of these receptors is a man aged 35 to 55 in good health, CMV-negative, and a related stem cell transplant donor.

The sample holds many counts of this clone. J is TRBJ2-1 and V is TRBV28; 8 nucleotides align to TRBD1. Germline CDR1 MDHEN, CDR2 SYDVKM. The length of the CDR3 is 17 residues. V gave up 4 bases and J gave up 8 bases; unmatched junction bases: 16. CDR3 sequence reads: CASSSAGWQGAIDEQFF. DNA of the CDR3: TGTGCCAGCAGTTCCGCCGGGTGGCAGGGGGCTATAGATGAGCAGTTCTTC. Supplemented by reference TRBV28 and TRBJ2-1, the full variable domain reads DVKVTQSSRYLVKRTGEKVFLECVQDMDHENMFWYRQDPGLGLRLIYFSYDVKMKEKGDIPEGYSVSREKKERFSLILESASTNQTSMYLCASSSAGWQGAIDEQFFGPGTRLTVL.

This clone was seen at least ten times. The V call is TRBV15, the J call TRBJ1-3; D call uncertain. Per germline, CDR1 LNHNV and CDR2 YYDKDF (reference sequence). The CDR3 length is 14 residues. V was clipped by 3 bases and J by 1 base, with 7 bases between them. The CDR3 spells CATSSWSSGNTIYF. As DNA, the CDR3 is TGTGCCACCAGCAGCTGGAGTTCTGGAAACACCATATATTTT.